Shown below are 10 T cell receptor beta chains from a single sample sequenced in a study of early T cells in non-severe SARS-CoV-2 infection. TCRdb called the 5' RACE reads again in MiXCR, with one record for every CDR3 protein. In the table there are approximately 97,000 distinct CDR3 sequences, about 11% of which are singletons. Sequenced material: whole blood, taken at baseline. Receptors were obtained from an adult who was a healthcare worker with PCR-confirmed SARS-CoV-2 infection or an uninfected control (not recorded which).

The chain links TRBV5-1 to TRBJ2-7; 7 nucleotides align to TRBD1. This CDR3 contains 15 residues. CDR1 and CDR2 (germline): SGHRS, YFSETQ. Trimming removed 0 bases from V and 4 bases from J; junction bases left unmatched: 7. The CDR3 protein is CASSLEGASGYEQYF. In DNA, the CDR3 is TGCGCCAGCAGCTTGGAGGGGGCAAGTGGTTACGAGCAGTACTTC.

This clonotype was seen many times. The rearrangement links TRBV3-1 to TRBJ1-2; D is undetermined. The CDR3 loop spans 12 amino acids. The V gene lost 1 base and the J gene lost 0 bases, with 0 bases spanning the gap. CDR1 and CDR2 (germline): LGHDT, YNNKEL (reference sequence). CDR3 nucleotides: TGTGCCAGCAGCCAAGCTAACTATGGCTACACCTTC. It specifies CASSQANYGYTF. Full variable domain (missing parts from reference TRBV3-1 and TRBJ1-2): DTAVSQTPKYLVTQMGNDKSIKCEQNLGHDTMYWYKQDSKKFLKIMFSYNNKELIINETVPNRFSPKSPDKAHLNLHINSLELGDSAVYFCASSQANYGYTFGSGTRLTVV.

Ten or more counts support this clonotype. The chain employs TRBV11-2 and TRBJ2-5, with 7 bases fitting TRBD2. V dropped 5 bases and J dropped 5; count of bases not matched to a gene: 11. CDR1 SGHAT and CDR2 FQNNGV come from the germline V gene. The CDR3 sequence is 15 residues long. The CDR3 DNA follows: TGTGCCAGCAGCCGGGGGGAGGTTTCGGAGGAGACCCAGTACTTC. Protein sequence: CASSRGEVSEETQYF.

A few counts support this clonotype. This chain connects TRBV3-1 to TRBJ2-3, with 11 bases identical to TRBD2. CDR1 LGHDT and CDR2 YNNKEL come from the germline V gene (reference sequence). This CDR3 has 16 amino acids. The V gene end was trimmed by 3 bases and the J gene end by 8 bases; junction bases not matched to a gene: 10. The DNA of the CDR3 is TGTGCCAGCAGCCACTTAGCGGGGGGGCCAAAGCTTACGCAGTATTTT. Protein product: CASSHLAGGPKLTQYF.

This clonotype was seen many times. The V and J genes are TRBV21-1 and TRBJ2-7; the table's D gene call, TRBD1, was not cross checked with the DNA. TRBV21-1 is a documented pseudogene. There are 13 residues in the CDR3. This CDR3 reads CASNTSGDSEQYF. In nucleotides, the CDR3 is TGTGCCAGCAACACCTCAGGGGATTCCGAGCAGTACTTC.

This clonotype was counted only a few times. The CDR3: CGTGAVGKLFF. The CDR3 nucleotides read TGTGGGACAGGGGCCGTGGGAAAACTGTTTTTT. This chain uses TRBV30 with TRBJ1-4; the match to TRBD1 covers 9 bases. Germline lookup yields CDR1 GTSNPN and CDR2 SVGIG (reference sequence). This CDR3 has 11 amino acids.

This clonotype was found a few times. V and J are TRBV5-4 and TRBJ2-3; 9 nucleotides align to TRBD2. Germline CDR1 and CDR2: SGHNT and YYREEE (reference sequence). V lost 3 bases and J lost 2; bases outside the gene matches: 7. CDR3 length equals 16 residues. The CDR3 coding sequence is TGTGCCAGCAGCTGCCCCGGGACTAGCCTCACAGATACGCAGTATTTT. The encoded protein is CASSCPGTSLTDTQYF.

This clonotype has only a few counts. The chain carries TRBV11-2 and TRBJ1-6; possible D gene TRBD1, 5 bases. The CDR3 sequence is 15 residues long. The germline V gene has CDR1 SGHAT and CDR2 FQNNGV. With 5 bases removed from V and 10 bases from J, the gap between germline ends came to 18 bases. The CDR3 sequence: CASSLTGAGDSPLHF. CDR3 coding DNA: TGTGCCAGCAGCCTCACAGGAGCCGGGGACTCACCCCTCCACTTT.

The chain has TRBV7-2 and TRBJ1-1; maybe TRBD1 (6 bases). The V end lost 0 bases, the J end lost 9 bases, and 11 bases lay between the germline ends. The germline V gene encodes CDR1 SGHTA and CDR2 FQGNSA. This CDR3 comprises 13 residues. The CDR3 DNA sequence: TGTGCCAGCAGCTTAGCGGCGCAGGGGAAAGCTTTCTTT. Translation gives CASSLAAQGKAFF.

This clonotype has at least ten counts. V usage is TRBV29-1 and J usage is TRBJ2-1; D is perhaps TRBD1 (6 bases). Germline lookup yields CDR1 SQVTM and CDR2 ANQGSEA. The V and J ends lost 6 bases and 7 bases respectively, with 10 bases between them. The CDR3 length is 11 residues. CDR3 in DNA: TGCAGCGTGGGGGCTAATAATGAGCAGTTCTTC. It codes for CSVGANNEQFF.